The T cell receptor beta chain described here comes from a study of blood T cells in healthy people across ages. Each sample provided at least 6 micrograms of extracted total RNA. V dropped 6 bases and J dropped 3 bases, with 13 bases sitting between them. The CDR3 totals 13 residues. CDR1 is DFQATT, CDR2 SNEGSKA, per germline (reference sequence). A sample-barcoded 5' primer and a J-beta primer mix were used in a second PCR of roughly 6 to 11 cycles. Tags on each cDNA molecule came from a template-switch adaptor with 12 random nucleotides. TCRdb reanalysed the 5' RACE reads using MiXCR and keeps one entry per CDR3 protein. This sample yields around 1,800,000 distinct CDR3 sequences, of which more than 35% are seen a single time; roughly 24% belongs to the top ten.

Sequenced: blood. The TCR was taken from a human donor in good health. The chain is built from TRBV20-1 and TRBJ2-3, with D possibly called TRBD1 or TRBD2 (6 bases each). The CDR3 DNA sequence: TGCAGTGCCGAGGGGGGCCCTACAGATACGCAGTATTTT. It specifies CSAEGGPTDTQYF.